This T cell receptor beta chain emerged from a study of shared clonotypes between healthy human individuals. General observations from the study: In contrast to clonotypes shared by all four donors, non-shared clonotypes had lower generation probabilities. When naive CD4 clonotypes were compared across a handful of donors, about 4.8% were shared.

CD4+ cells were split into CD45RA+ naive and CD45RA-negative memory subsets. The CDR3 runs 17 residues. Germline trimming cut 2 bases from V and 1 base from J; bases unmatched to any gene: 10. Germline CDR1 SEHNR, CDR2 FQNEAQ (reference sequence). This clone was observed at least ten times. Antigen unknown. The identical CDR3 is also encoded by other nucleotide sequences in the sample. Sequenced by immunoSEQ multiplex PCR; TCRdb stores in-frame clones only, minus some. Of under 1,100,000 clones listed, about 80% are singletons. The sequence derives from a man aged 18 to 30 in good health. This sequence joins TRBV7-9 and TRBJ2-5, with 7 positions matching TRBD2. Sample: memory CD4+ T cells sorted from blood. The subset is: CD45RA-negative fraction. The CDR3 protein is CASSLLGSSGFQETQYF. The DNA for the CDR3 is TGTGCCAGCAGCTTATTAGGTTCTAGCGGATTCCAAGAGACCCAGTACTTC.